This T cell receptor (beta chain) was documented in a study of shared clonotypes between healthy human individuals. Overall study results and limits: Non-shared clonotypes showed lower generation probabilities than clonotypes common to all four donors.

Germline V gene data show CDR1 as MDHEN and CDR2 as SYDVKM. V was cut by 5 bases and J by 5 bases, with 9 bases left in between. The CDR3 covers 12 residues. In the case of this clone: No antigen is known for it. Distinct nucleotide sequences in the sample also encode this CDR3.

TCRdb's copy holds only in-frame clones and misses some; the assay was immunoSEQ multiplex PCR. The data contain over 2 million clones, around 93% of them singletons. This clonotype was sampled from a young man in good health. Some clones in this sample may be carry-over from other donors' samples. The sequencing sample was made of naive CD4+ T cells from PBMCs. Subset specified: CD45RA+ positively selected. The gene calls are TRBV28 and TRBJ1-1; unclear D gene. The CDR3 loop is CASSTGGTEAFF. CDR3 sequence (DNA): TGTGCCAGCAGTACCGGAGGGACTGAAGCTTTCTTT.